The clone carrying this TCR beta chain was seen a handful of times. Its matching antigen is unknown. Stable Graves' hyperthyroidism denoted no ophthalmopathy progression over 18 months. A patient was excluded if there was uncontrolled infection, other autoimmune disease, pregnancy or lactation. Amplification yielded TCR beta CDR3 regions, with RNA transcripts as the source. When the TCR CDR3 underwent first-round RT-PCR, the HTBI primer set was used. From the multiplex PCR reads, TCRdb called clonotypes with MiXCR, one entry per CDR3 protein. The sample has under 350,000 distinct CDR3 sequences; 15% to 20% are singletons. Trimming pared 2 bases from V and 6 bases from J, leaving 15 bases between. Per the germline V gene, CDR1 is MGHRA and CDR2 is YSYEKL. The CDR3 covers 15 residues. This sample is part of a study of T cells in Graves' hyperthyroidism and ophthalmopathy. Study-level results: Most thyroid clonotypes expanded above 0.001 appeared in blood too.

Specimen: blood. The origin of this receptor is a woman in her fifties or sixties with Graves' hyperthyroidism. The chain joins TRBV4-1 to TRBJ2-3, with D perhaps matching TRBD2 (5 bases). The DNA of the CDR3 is TGCGCCAGCAGCCAAATCGGGAACCCGGCTGATACGCAGTATTTT. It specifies CASSQIGNPADTQYF.